The rows below give T cell receptor beta chains drawn from one sample of a study of CD8+ T cells in alopecia areata. This table comes from immunoSEQ multiplex PCR, and its TCRdb copy is limited to in-frame clones, with some not included. The data contain over 85,000 clones, 35% to 45% of them singletons. Sequencing used CD4+ T cells sorted from blood. The receptors originated from a human donor with alopecia areata. The CDR3 runs from the conserved cysteine through the conserved F or W. The D gene is left open where the match is weak. Not every row has a clone size; where given, it reads once, few, many or a size class.

CDR3nt: TGCAGCGTTGAAGATCCAAGGGGAGGACCCTACGAGCAGTACTTC
CDR3aa: CSVEDPRGGPYEQYF
j_gene: TRBJ2-7
len: 15
v_gene: TRBV29-1
d_gene: NA
abundance: NA

CDR3nt: TGTGCCAGCAGCTTAGAAGGGGCAGGGTTAAACACCGGGGAGCTGTTTTTT
CDR3aa: CASSLEGAGLNTGELFF
j_gene: TRBJ2-2
len: 17
v_gene: TRBV7-6
d_gene: NA
abundance: NA

CDR3nt: TGCGCCAGCAGCTCCGCGGGAGAAGACCTCGGGAAGCAGTACTTC
CDR3aa: CASSSAGEDLGKQYF
j_gene: TRBJ2-7
len: 15
v_gene: TRBV5-1
d_gene: TRBD2
abundance: NA

CDR3nt: TGTGCCAGCAGCTTAAATCCGGGAAACACTGAAGCTTTCTTT
CDR3aa: CASSLNPGNTEAFF
j_gene: TRBJ1-1
len: 14
v_gene: TRBV7-2
d_gene: NA
abundance: NA

CDR3nt: TGTGCCGGGGGAGGCGGCACTTCCACAGATACGCAGTATTTT
CDR3aa: CAGGGGTSTDTQYF
j_gene: TRBJ2-3
len: 14
v_gene: TRBV30
d_gene: NA
abundance: NA

CDR3nt: TGTGCCAGCAGTCGACAGGGGGTAGGAACTAATGAAAAACTGTTTTTT
CDR3aa: CASSRQGVGTNEKLFF
j_gene: TRBJ1-4
len: 16
v_gene: TRBV25-1
d_gene: TRBD1
abundance: NA

CDR3nt: TGTGCCAGCAGGGCGAACCTGGTAGGCTACACCTTC
CDR3aa: CASRANLVGYTF
j_gene: TRBJ1-2
len: 12
v_gene: TRBV28
d_gene: NA
abundance: few

CDR3nt: TGTGCCAGCAGTACCCCAGACAGATGGAACACTGAAGCTTTCTTT
CDR3aa: CASSTPDRWNTEAFF
j_gene: TRBJ1-1
len: 15
v_gene: TRBV6-6
d_gene: NA
abundance: few

CDR3nt: TGTGCCAGCGACCGGGACAGGGACGAGCAATACTTC
CDR3aa: CASDRDRDEQYF
j_gene: TRBJ2-7
len: 12
v_gene: TRBV2
d_gene: TRBD1
abundance: NA

CDR3nt: TGCGCCAGCAGCCGGCTAGCGGGAGACGGCAATGAGCAGTTCTTC
CDR3aa: CASSRLAGDGNEQFF
j_gene: TRBJ2-1
len: 15
v_gene: TRBV5-1
d_gene: TRBD2
abundance: NA

CDR3nt: TGCGCCAGCAACGGGAACTCGAGGGGGGAGCAGTTCTTC
CDR3aa: CASNGNSRGEQFF
j_gene: TRBJ2-1
len: 13
v_gene: TRBV5-1
d_gene: NA
abundance: NA

CDR3nt: TGTGCCAGCAGCTTGGATCCGGGTTGGGAGCTGTTTTTT
CDR3aa: CASSLDPGWELFF
j_gene: TRBJ2-2
len: 13
v_gene: TRBV5-6
d_gene: NA
abundance: NA

CDR3nt: TGCGCCAGCAGCTTGGTCGGGGGAGTAGGTGAAGCTTTCTTT
CDR3aa: CASSLVGGVGEAFF
j_gene: TRBJ1-1
len: 14
v_gene: TRBV5-1
d_gene: NA
abundance: few

CDR3nt: TGCGCCAGCAGATCCGGGACAGGAGAAGAGACCCAGTACTTC
CDR3aa: CASRSGTGEETQYF
j_gene: TRBJ2-5
len: 14
v_gene: TRBV5-1
d_gene: TRBD1
abundance: NA

CDR3nt: TGCAGCGCTGACCCGGGACAGGTCTCCTACAATGAGCAGTTCTTC
CDR3aa: CSADPGQVSYNEQFF
j_gene: TRBJ2-1
len: 15
v_gene: TRBV29-1
d_gene: TRBD1
abundance: NA

CDR3nt: TGTGCCTGGCAGGGGTATAATTCACCCCTCCACTTT
CDR3aa: CAWQGYNSPLHF
j_gene: TRBJ1-6
len: 12
v_gene: TRBV30
d_gene: NA
abundance: NA

CDR3nt: TGTGCCAGCAGATCCGGGATGGACATCGACACAGATACGCAGTATTTT
CDR3aa: CASRSGMDIDTDTQYF
j_gene: TRBJ2-3
len: 16
v_gene: TRBV5-4
d_gene: NA
abundance: NA

CDR3nt: TGTGCCAGCAGCTTCCGACTAACTGGGGCCAACGTCCTGACTTTC
CDR3aa: CASSFRLTGANVLTF
j_gene: TRBJ2-6
len: 15
v_gene: TRBV7-2
d_gene: NA
abundance: NA

CDR3nt: TGCAGCGTGGGGAAGCGGGAGGATCTTGGTGAGCAGTTCTTC
CDR3aa: CSVGKREDLGEQFF
j_gene: TRBJ2-1
len: 14
v_gene: TRBV29-1
d_gene: TRBD2
abundance: few

CDR3nt: TGTGCCAGCAGCTCCTACAGGGGAGCTTTCTTT
CDR3aa: CASSSYRGAFF
j_gene: TRBJ1-1
len: 11
v_gene: TRBV11-2
d_gene: TRBD1
abundance: NA

CDR3nt: TGTGCCAGCAGAACCCAGAGCGGGCCCCTTAGGAATGAGCAGTTCTTC
CDR3aa: CASRTQSGPLRNEQFF
j_gene: TRBJ2-1
len: 16
v_gene: TRBV28
d_gene: NA
abundance: NA

CDR3nt: TGTGCCAGCAGTCGCGCCCTACAGAACTATGGCTACACCTTC
CDR3aa: CASSRALQNYGYTF
j_gene: TRBJ1-2
len: 14
v_gene: TRBV28
d_gene: NA
abundance: NA